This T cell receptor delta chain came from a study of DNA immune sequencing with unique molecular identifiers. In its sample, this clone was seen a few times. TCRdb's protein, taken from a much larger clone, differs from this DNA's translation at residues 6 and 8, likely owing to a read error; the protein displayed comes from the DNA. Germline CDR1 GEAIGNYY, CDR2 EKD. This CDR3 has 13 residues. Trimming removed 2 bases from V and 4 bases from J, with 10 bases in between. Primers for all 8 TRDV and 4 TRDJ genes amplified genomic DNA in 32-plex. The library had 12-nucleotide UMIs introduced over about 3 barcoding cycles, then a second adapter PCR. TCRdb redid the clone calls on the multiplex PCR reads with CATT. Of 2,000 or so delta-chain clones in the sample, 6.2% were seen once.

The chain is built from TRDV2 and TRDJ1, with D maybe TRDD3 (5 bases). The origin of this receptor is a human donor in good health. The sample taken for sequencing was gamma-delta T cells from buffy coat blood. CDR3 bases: TGTGCCTGTGACAACCAGGGGGGCGATAAACTCATCTTT. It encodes CACDNQGGDKLIF.